Here is one TCR beta chain with its context. Produced via immunoSEQ multiplex PCR; TCRdb's table is partial and in-frame only. The table includes approximately 110,000 clones, about nine tenths detected once. This entry comes from a study of OX40 agonist ivuxolimab in advanced cancers. Study information: Ivuxolimab, an antibody acting as an agonist of OX40 (CD134), was used to treat patients.

This CDR3 contains 16 residues. Trimming left V 0 bases short and J 4 bases short, with 13 bases between. Germline assignment: CDR1 KGHSH and CDR2 LQKENI. The specimen was CD4+ or CD8+ T cells sorted from blood, collected in a trial of the OX40 agonist ivuxolimab. V usage is TRBV18 and J usage is TRBJ1-5, with D hard to call. The clonotype originates from an adult with an advanced solid tumor such as melanoma, head and neck, liver or kidney cancer. CDR3 amino acids: CASSPPSDGFNQPQHF. CDR3 bases: TGTGCCAGCTCACCACCGAGCGACGGGTTTAATCAGCCCCAGCATTTT.